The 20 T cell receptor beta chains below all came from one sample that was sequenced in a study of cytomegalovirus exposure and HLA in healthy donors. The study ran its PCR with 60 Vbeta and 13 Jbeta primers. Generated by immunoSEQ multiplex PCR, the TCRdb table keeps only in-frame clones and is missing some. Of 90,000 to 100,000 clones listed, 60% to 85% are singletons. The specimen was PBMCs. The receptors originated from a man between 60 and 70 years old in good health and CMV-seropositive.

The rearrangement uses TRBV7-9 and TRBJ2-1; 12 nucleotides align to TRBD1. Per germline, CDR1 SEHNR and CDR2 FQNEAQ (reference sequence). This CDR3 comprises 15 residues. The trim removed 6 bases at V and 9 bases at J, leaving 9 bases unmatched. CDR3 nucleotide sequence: TGTGCCAGCAGGAGGGACAGGGGGCTGGAAGGTGAGCAGTTCTTC. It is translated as CASRRDRGLEGEQFF.

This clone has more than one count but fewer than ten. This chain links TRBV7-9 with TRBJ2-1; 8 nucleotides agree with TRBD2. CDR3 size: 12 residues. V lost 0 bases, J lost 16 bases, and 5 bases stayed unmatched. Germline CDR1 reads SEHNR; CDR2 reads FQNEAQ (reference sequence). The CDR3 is CASSLAGTSCFF. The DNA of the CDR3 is TGTGCCAGCAGCTTAGCCGGGACTAGTTGTTTCTTC. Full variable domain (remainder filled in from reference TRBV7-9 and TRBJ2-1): DTGVSQNPRHKITKRGQNVTFRCDPISEHNRLYWYRQTLGQGPEFLTYFQNEAQLEKSRLLSDRFSAERPKGSFSTLEIQRTEQGDSAMYLCASSLAGTSCFFGPGTRLTVL.

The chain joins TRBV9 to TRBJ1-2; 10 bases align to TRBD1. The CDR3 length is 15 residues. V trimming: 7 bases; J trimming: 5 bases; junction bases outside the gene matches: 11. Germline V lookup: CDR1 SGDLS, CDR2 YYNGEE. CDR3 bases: TGTGCCAGCTGCCGGCGACAGGGGGCATTGTATGGCTACACCTTC. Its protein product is CASCRRQGALYGYTF.

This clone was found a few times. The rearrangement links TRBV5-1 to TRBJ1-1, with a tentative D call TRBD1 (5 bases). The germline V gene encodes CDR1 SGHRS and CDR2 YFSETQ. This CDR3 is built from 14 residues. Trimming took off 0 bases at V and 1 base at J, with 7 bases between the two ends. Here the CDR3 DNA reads TGCGCCAGCAGCTTGGAAGGACAGAACACTGAAGCTTTCTTT. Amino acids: CASSLEGQNTEAFF.

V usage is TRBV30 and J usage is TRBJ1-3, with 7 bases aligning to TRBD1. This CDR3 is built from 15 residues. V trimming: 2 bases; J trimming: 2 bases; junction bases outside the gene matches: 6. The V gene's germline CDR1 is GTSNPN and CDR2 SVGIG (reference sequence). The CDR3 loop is CAWSLYRGAGNTIYF. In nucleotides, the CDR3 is TGTGCCTGGAGTCTCTACAGGGGCGCTGGAAACACCATATATTTT. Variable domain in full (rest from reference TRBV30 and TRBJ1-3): SQTIHQWPATLVQPVGSPLSLECTVEGTSNPNLYWYRQAAGRGLQLLFYSVGIGQISSEVPQNLSASRPQDRQFILSSKKLLLSDSGFYLCAWSLYRGAGNTIYFGEGSWLTVV.

This CDR3 reads CASSGGGPLTPTQYF. CDR3 coding DNA: TGTGCCAGCAGTGGGGGGGGGCCCCTGACCCCGACCCAGTACTTC. The rearrangement joins TRBV2 to TRBJ2-5; D is perhaps TRBD2 (7 bases). Trimming removed 4 bases from V and 7 bases from J, with 19 bases in between. Germline V CDR1 and CDR2: SNHLY, FYNNEI. This CDR3 contains 15 residues.

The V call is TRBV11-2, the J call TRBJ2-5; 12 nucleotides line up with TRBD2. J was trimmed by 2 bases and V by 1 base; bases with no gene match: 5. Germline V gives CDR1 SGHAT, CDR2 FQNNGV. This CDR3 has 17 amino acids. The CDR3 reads CASSLVPSGGVQETQYF. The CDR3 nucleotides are TGTGCCAGCAGCTTAGTTCCTAGCGGGGGGGTTCAAGAGACCCAGTACTTC. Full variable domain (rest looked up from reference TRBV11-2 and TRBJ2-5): EAGVAQSPRYKIIEKRQSVAFWCNPISGHATLYWYQQILGQGPKLLIQFQNNGVVDDSQLPKDRFSAERLKGVDSTLKIQPAKLEDSAVYLCASSLVPSGGVQETQYFGPGTRLLVL.

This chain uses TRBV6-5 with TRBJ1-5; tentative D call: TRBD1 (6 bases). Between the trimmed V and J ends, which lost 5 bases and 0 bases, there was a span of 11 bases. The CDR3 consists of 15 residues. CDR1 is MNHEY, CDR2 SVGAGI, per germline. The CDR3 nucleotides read TGTGCCAGCAGTCCGACAGGATATAGCAATCAGCCCCAGCATTTT. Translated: CASSPTGYSNQPQHF.

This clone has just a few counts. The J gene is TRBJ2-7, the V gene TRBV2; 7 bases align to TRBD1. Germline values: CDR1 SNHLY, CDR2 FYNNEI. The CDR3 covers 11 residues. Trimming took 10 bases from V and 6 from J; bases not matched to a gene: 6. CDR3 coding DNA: TGTGCCACTCAACAGGGGACCGAGCAGTACTTC. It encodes CATQQGTEQYF.

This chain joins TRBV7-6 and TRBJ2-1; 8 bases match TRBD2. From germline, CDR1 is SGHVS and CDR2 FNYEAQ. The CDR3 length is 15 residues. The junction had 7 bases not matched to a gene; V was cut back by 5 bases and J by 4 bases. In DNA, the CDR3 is TGTGCCAGCAGCCCCAGCGGGGGCCAATACAATGAGCAGTTCTTC. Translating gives CASSPSGGQYNEQFF.

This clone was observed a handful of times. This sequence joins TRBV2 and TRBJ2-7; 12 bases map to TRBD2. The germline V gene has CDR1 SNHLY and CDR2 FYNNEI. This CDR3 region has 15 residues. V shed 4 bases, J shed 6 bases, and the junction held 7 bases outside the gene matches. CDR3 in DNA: TGTGCCAGCAGTGCCCGACTAGCGGGGGCACCCGAGCAGTACTTC. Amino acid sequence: CASSARLAGAPEQYF.

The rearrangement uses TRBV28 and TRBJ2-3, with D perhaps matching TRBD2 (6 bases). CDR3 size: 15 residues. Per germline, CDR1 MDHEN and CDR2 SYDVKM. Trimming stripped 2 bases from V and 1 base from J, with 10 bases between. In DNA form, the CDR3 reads TGTGCCAGCAGTTTACCCTTAGCGGGCACAGATACGCAGTATTTT. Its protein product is CASSLPLAGTDTQYF.

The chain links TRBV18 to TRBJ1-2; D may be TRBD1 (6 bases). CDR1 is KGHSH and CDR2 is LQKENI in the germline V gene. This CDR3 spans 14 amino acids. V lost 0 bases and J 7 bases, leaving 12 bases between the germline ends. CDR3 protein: CASSPPGKDSGYTF. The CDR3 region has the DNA TGTGCCAGCTCACCACCTGGAAAGGACAGTGGCTACACCTTC.

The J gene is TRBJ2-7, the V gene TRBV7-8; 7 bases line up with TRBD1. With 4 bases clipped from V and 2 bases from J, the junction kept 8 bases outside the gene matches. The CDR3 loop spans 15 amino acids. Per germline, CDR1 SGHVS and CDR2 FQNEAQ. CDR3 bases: TGTGCCAGCAGCTCAGAGGGGGCATGGACCTACGAGCAGTACTTC. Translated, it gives CASSSEGAWTYEQYF.

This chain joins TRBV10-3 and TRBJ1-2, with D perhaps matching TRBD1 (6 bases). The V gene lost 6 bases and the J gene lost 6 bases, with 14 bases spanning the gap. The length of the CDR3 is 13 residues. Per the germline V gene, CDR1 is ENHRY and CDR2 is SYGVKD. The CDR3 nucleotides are TGTGCCATCAGCCCTCTCTCAGGGGATGGCTACACCTTC. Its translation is CAISPLSGDGYTF.

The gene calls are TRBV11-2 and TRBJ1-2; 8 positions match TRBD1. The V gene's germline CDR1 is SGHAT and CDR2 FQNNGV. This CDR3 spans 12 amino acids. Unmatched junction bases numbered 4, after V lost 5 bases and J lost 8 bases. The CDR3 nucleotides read TGTGCCAGCAGCGGACAGGGATGGGGCTACACCTTC. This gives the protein CASSGQGWGYTF.

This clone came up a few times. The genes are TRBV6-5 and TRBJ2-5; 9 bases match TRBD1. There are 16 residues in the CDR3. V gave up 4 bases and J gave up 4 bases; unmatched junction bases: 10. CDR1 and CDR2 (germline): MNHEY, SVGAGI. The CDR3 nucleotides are TGTGCCAGCAGTTCGTCCCCTTACAGGGGGCGAGAGACCCAGTACTTC. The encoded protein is CASSSSPYRGRETQYF.

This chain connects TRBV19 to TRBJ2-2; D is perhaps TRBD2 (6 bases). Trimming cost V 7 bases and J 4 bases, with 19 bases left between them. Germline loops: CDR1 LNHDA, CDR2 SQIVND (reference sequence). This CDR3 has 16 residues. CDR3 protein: CASTLRVGGGTGELFF. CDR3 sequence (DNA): TGTGCCAGTACCCTCCGCGTGGGGGGAGGCACCGGGGAGCTGTTTTTT.

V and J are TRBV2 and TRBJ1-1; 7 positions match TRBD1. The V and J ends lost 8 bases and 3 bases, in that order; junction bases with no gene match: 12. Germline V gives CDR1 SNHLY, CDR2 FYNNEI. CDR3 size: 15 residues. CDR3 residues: CASHRDRDQDTEAFF. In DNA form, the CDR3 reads TGTGCCAGCCACCGGGACAGAGACCAGGACACTGAAGCTTTCTTT.

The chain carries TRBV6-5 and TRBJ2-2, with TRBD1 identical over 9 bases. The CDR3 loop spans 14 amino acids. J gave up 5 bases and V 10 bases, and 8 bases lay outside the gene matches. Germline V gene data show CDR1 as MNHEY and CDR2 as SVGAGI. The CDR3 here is CATARQGGTGELFF. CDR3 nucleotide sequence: TGTGCCACCGCCAGACAGGGGGGGACCGGGGAGCTGTTTTTT.